This T cell receptor beta chain was captured in a study of regulatory T cells in long-lasting Graves disease. Overall study context: Duration of antithyroid drug therapy among newly diagnosed Graves' patients was under 3 months. Study conclusions and caveats: With a small sample size, accuracy may have been reduced. TRBV28, TRBJ1-2 and TRBJ2-5 were favored in persistent disease.

Germline V gives CDR1 SGHAT, CDR2 FQNNGV. The CDR3 is made up of 15 amino acids. Time point specified: newly diagnosed GD, antithyroid drugs for less than 3 months. Generation of the TCR library employed RNA extracted from PBMCs. In this sample, this clonotype turned up a few times. Its antigen is undetermined. At one end the junction does not follow the germline gene, possibly because of a read error. HTBI primers from iRepertoire and Arm-PCR of CDR3 regions yielded the TCR beta libraries. TCRdb passed the multiplex PCR reads through MiXCR, listing each CDR3 protein once. In the table there are hundreds of thousands of distinct CDR3 sequences, over 15% of which are singletons. This sample was also put to use in a study of T cells in Graves' hyperthyroidism and ophthalmopathy. That publication notes: Ophthalmopathy was model-predicted a median roughly 6.5 months pre-onset.

The starting material was peripheral blood mononuclear cells (PBMCs), obtained at new diagnosis, from a patient treated with antithyroid drugs. This receptor was obtained from a man aged 35 to 55 with Graves disease. This chain connects TRBV11-2 to TRBJ2-5; 9 positions agree with TRBD1. As DNA, the CDR3 is TGTGCCAGCAGCACTCGGACAGGGGACCAGGAGACCCAGTACTTC. This codes for CASSTRTGDQETQYF. The full variable domain, rest sourced from reference TRBV11-2 and TRBJ2-5, is EAGVAQSPRYKIIEKRQSVAFWCNPISGHATLYWYQQILGQGPKLLIQFQNNGVVDDSQLPKDRFSAERLKGVDSTLKIQPAKLEDSAVYLCASSTRTGDQETQYFGPGTRLLVL.